This TCR beta chain derives from a study of cytomegalovirus exposure and HLA in healthy donors. General study findings and limits: It was reportedly the case that the classifier diagnosed cytomegalovirus status with high specificity and sensitivity. In a later analysis, V- and J-gene trimming of beta chains associated with a DCLRE1C missense variant, replicated independently.

A note on this clone: Its antigen is unidentified.

Researchers ran the PCR with 60 Vbeta and 13 Jbeta primers. In the authors' methods: The count from a later analysis was about 80 million unique TCR beta chains, 9 million to 12 million of them shared. Sequencing was performed with immunoSEQ multiplex PCR; in TCRdb, only in-frame clones are kept and a portion is missing. Clone size and the V and J calls come from that table; the DNA yielded D and trimming. Of some 120,000 clones listed, around 77% were seen once; the top ten hold roughly 13%. This TCR was sampled from a woman aged 40 to 55 in good health and CMV-seropositive. Material for sequencing was PBMCs.

The CDR3 DNA reads TGTGCCAGTAGTATCAGGGCTCGCTCGGCGAGCAATCAGCCCCAGCATTTT. This translates into CASSIRARSASNQPQHF. The rearrangement joins TRBV19 to TRBJ1-5; tentative D call: TRBD1 (5 bases). CDR1 and CDR2 from the germline V gene are LNHDA and SQIVND (reference sequence). V gave up 3 bases and J gave up 1 base, with 16 bases separating them. There are 17 residues in the CDR3.